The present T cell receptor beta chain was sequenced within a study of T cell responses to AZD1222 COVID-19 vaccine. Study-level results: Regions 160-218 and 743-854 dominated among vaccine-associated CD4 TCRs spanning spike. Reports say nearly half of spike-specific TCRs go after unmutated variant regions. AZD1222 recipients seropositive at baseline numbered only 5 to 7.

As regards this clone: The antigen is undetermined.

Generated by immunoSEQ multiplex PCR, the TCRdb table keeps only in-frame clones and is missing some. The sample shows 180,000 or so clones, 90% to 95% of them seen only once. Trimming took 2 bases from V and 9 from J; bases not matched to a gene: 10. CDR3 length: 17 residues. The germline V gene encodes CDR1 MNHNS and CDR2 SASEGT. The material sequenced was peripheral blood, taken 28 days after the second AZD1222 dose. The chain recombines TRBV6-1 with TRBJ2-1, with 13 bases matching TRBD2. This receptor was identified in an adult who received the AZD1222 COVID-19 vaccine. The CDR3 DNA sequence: TGTGCCAGCAGTGAACACTCACTAGCGGGAGGGCCGGTTGAGCAGTTCTTC. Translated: CASSEHSLAGGPVEQFF.